These 22 T cell receptor beta chains share one sample of origin, sequenced in a study. In TCRdb, the 5' RACE reads were re-called with MiXCR into one record per CDR3 protein. The table lists about 40,000 distinct CDR3 sequences, approximately 20% of them singletons. The source material was naive CD4+ T cells sorted from a lymph node. Specified subset: naive CD4+ T cells, CD4+CD45RA+CD25-. Every receptor here comes from a female donor with breast cancer.

Ten or more counts support this clonotype. This sequence joins TRBV12-3 or TRBV12-4 and TRBJ2-3, with 9 bases that match TRBD1. The CDR3 totals 11 residues. Trimming removed 10 bases from V and 6 bases from J; junction bases left unmatched: 2. CDR3 coding DNA: TGTGCCACCGGACAGGGGGATACGCAGTATTTT. It specifies CATGQGDTQYF.

This clonotype was observed a handful of times. This sequence joins TRBV7-6 and TRBJ1-1; D is unclear. V shed 1 base and J shed 12 bases, with 15 bases lying between them. The CDR3 covers 13 residues. Germline V lookup: CDR1 SGHVS, CDR2 FNYEAQ. The CDR3 reads CASSLGSAGFPFF. CDR3 nucleotides: TGTGCCAGCAGCTTAGGATCTGCCGGATTTCCTTTCTTT.

This clonotype was observed a few times. The J gene is TRBJ2-1, the V gene TRBV2; D is possibly TRBD1 (6 bases). Between the trimmed V and J ends, which lost 7 bases and 3 bases, there was a span of 16 bases. The germline CDR1 and CDR2 sequences are SNHLY and FYNNEI. The CDR3 length is 15 residues. CDR3 loop: CASNDRPGHYNEQFF. DNA of the CDR3: TGTGCCAGCAACGACAGGCCAGGGCACTACAATGAGCAGTTCTTC.

This clonotype was picked up many times. V is TRBV7-2 and J is TRBJ1-1; tentative D call: TRBD1 (5 bases). In germline, CDR1 is SGHTA, CDR2 FQGNSA. The CDR3 runs to 16 residues. V lost 3 bases and J 6 bases, leaving 20 bases between the germline ends. CDR3 in DNA: TGTGCCAGCAGCTTTTATATGGGGGGGGGAAACCCTGAAGCTTTCTTT. Its protein product is CASSFYMGGGNPEAFF.

Worth noting for this clonotype: Germline and junction disagree at one end, which may indicate a read error. The genes are TRBV7-2 and TRBJ2-3, with TRBD1 matching over 7 bases. CDR3 length: 17 amino acids. The germline CDR1 and CDR2 sequences are SGHTA and FQGNSA. The CDR3 sequence: CANSGPQRQGRTDTQYF. Written as DNA, the CDR3 is TGTGCCAACAGCGGCCCACAAAGACAGGGACGCACAGATACGCAGTATTTT.

This clonotype was picked up a small number of times. The rearrangement uses TRBV12-5 and TRBJ1-1; 8 bases match TRBD1. Germline V CDR1 and CDR2: LGHNT, FRNRAP. V lost 7 bases to trimming and J lost 5 bases; unmatched junction nucleotides: 6. This CDR3 has 13 residues. The chain's CDR3 is CASARQGITEAFF. In nucleotides, the CDR3 is TGTGCTAGTGCGAGACAGGGGATAACTGAAGCTTTCTTT. The full variable domain, with the rest looked up from reference TRBV12-5 and TRBJ1-1, is DARVTQTPRHKVTEMGQEVTMRCQPILGHNTVFWYRQTMMQGLELLAYFRNRAPLDDSGMPKDRFSAEMPDATLATLKIQPSEPRDSAVYFCASARQGITEAFFGQGTRLTVV.

A few counts support this clonotype. V usage is TRBV5-1 and J usage is TRBJ2-2; 11 nucleotides match TRBD1. In germline, CDR1 is SGHRS, CDR2 YFSETQ. J gave up 0 bases and V 4 bases, and 2 bases lay outside the gene matches. The CDR3 consists of 16 residues. The CDR3 sequence is CASSRTGGANTGELFF. CDR3 nucleotides: TGCGCCAGCAGCCGGACAGGGGGCGCGAACACCGGGGAGCTGTTTTTT.

This clonotype occurred a few times. The V and J genes are TRBV5-1 and TRBJ2-7; the D gene is possibly TRBD2 (7 bases). This CDR3 contains 16 residues. Trimming took 0 bases from V and 0 from J, leaving 13 bases between them. Germline CDR1 and CDR2: SGHRS and YFSETQ. CDR3 bases: TGCGCCAGCAGCTTGGCCAAGGGGGGGAGCTCCTACGAGCAGTACTTC. Its translation: CASSLAKGGSSYEQYF.

For this clonotype: One end of the junction varies from germline; a read error may be responsible. V usage is TRBV11-3 and J usage is TRBJ1-3, with D maybe TRBD1 (5 bases). The V gene's germline CDR1 is SGHNT and CDR2 YENEEA. This CDR3 is 19 amino acids long. CDR3 region: CASSPRDGGYRKPGNTIYF. CDR3 DNA sequence: TGCGCCAGCAGCCCGCGGGACGGAGGGTACCGAAAGCCTGGAAACACCATATATTTT.

This sequence joins TRBV6-5 and TRBJ2-7; 9 positions match TRBD1. In germline, CDR1 is MNHEY, CDR2 SVGAGI. The trim removed 5 bases at V and 9 bases at J, leaving 20 bases unmatched. CDR3 length: 17 amino acids. The CDR3 region is CASSRPGTGSKNHGQYF. The CDR3 nucleotides read TGTGCCAGCAGTCGTCCGGGGACAGGGAGCAAGAATCACGGGCAGTACTTC.

A note on this clonotype: This could be a read error, since a much larger clone is one nucleotide away. The chain carries TRBV5-5 and TRBJ1-5; tentative D call: TRBD1 (5 bases). Germline CDR1 and CDR2: SGHKS and YYEKEE (reference sequence). V was pared by 3 bases and J by 7 bases, with 20 bases between. The CDR3 covers 16 residues. In DNA, the CDR3 is TGTGCCAGCAGCTCGATGCTGGGGGTCGTTCGGCAGCCCCAGCATTTT. Amino acids: CASSSMLGVVRQPQHF.

This chain connects TRBV7-2 to TRBJ2-1; TRBD2 aligns across 7 bases. V lost 5 bases, J lost 11 bases, and 9 bases stayed unmatched. Germline CDR1 SGHTA, CDR2 FQGNSA. The CDR3 totals 13 residues. CDR3 in amino acids: CASSLKYGTKQFF. The CDR3 DNA reads as TGTGCCAGCAGCCTCAAATACGGGACTAAGCAGTTCTTC.

Regarding this clonotype: A read error may explain this, as a much larger clone is one base away. No conserved phenylalanine or tryptophan ends this CDR3, so it is likely a read error. This rearrangement joins TRBV9 to TRBJ1-2, with a tentative D call TRBD1 (5 bases). Germline CDR1 is SGDLS and CDR2 is YYNGEE. The CDR3 has 13 residues. V dropped 0 bases and J dropped 2 bases, with 5 bases sitting between them. CDR3 bases: TGTGCCAGCAGCGTAGGGGGGAACTATGGCTACACCTAC. It is translated as CASSVGGNYGYTY.

This clonotype was counted ten times or more. V and J are TRBV6-5 and TRBJ1-4; D is ambiguous. V dropped 0 bases and J dropped 8 bases, with 13 bases sitting between them. The CDR3 has 15 residues. Germline V CDR1 and CDR2: MNHEY, SVGAGI. CDR3 nucleotide sequence: TGTGCCAGCAGTTACTCGAGAGAGGGCGGCGAAAAACTGTTTTTT. It yields the protein CASSYSREGGEKLFF.

This clonotype was seen a few times. The CDR3 DNA follows: TGCAGTGCCCGACGTAGGACAGGAGCCTACGAGCAGTACTTC. This gives the protein CSARRRTGAYEQYF. The chain couples TRBV20-1 to TRBJ2-7, with TRBD1 matching 7 bases. V gave up 6 bases and J gave up 2 bases; unmatched junction bases: 10. This CDR3 spans 14 amino acids. From germline, CDR1 is DFQATT and CDR2 SNEGSKA (reference sequence).

The sample holds a few counts of this clonotype. The V call is TRBV29-1, the J call TRBJ1-1; D gene uncertain. The CDR3 sequence is 12 residues long. The germline V and J ends were trimmed by 2 bases and 0 bases, with 4 bases remaining between them. CDR1 and CDR2 (germline): SQVTM, ANQGSEA. Here the CDR3 reads CSVEYMNTEAFF. CDR3 nucleotides: TGCAGCGTTGAATATATGAACACTGAAGCTTTCTTT.

V gene TRBV7-2 combines with J gene TRBJ2-1; 14 positions match TRBD2. The CDR3 loop spans 15 amino acids. Germline loops: CDR1 SGHTA, CDR2 FQGNSA. Trimming at V came to 1 base and at J to 16 bases, leaving 9 bases not matched to a gene. The CDR3 coding sequence is TGTGCCAGCAGCTTAGGGGGACTAGCGGGAGTACCCCTTTTCTTC. It is translated as CASSLGGLAGVPLFF.

V is TRBV27 and J is TRBJ1-2; perhaps TRBD1 as D (5 bases). V lost 7 bases and J 3 bases, leaving 15 bases between the germline ends. Germline V gives CDR1 MNHEY, CDR2 SMNVEV (reference sequence). The CDR3 has 14 amino acids. The CDR3 spells CASTSLGTDYGYTF. CDR3 DNA sequence: TGTGCCAGCACTTCTCTTGGGACGGACTATGGCTACACCTTC.

The J gene is TRBJ2-7, the V gene TRBV12-3 or TRBV12-4; 10 bases are shared with TRBD1. V was clipped by 6 bases and J by 1 base; unmatched bases: 3. CDR3 length: 14 amino acids. The CDR3 coding sequence is TGTGCCAGCAGCCGGGACAGGGGATCCTACGAGCAGTACTTC. This encodes CASSRDRGSYEQYF.

This clonotype was found many times. The chain has TRBV7-9 and TRBJ1-2; weak D call: TRBD1 (5 bases). The CDR3 consists of 14 residues. Trimming took 4 bases from V and 1 from J, leaving 10 bases between them. In germline, CDR1 is SEHNR, CDR2 FQNEAQ (reference sequence). The CDR3 region has the DNA TGTGCCAGCAGCTCCCTGACAGTTAACTATGGCTACACCTTC. It codes for CASSSLTVNYGYTF.

This clonotype was recorded at least ten times. V is TRBV6-5 and J is TRBJ1-5; 10 bases line up with TRBD1. CDR1 is MNHEY, CDR2 SVGAGI, per germline. With V trimmed by 6 bases and J by 6 bases, 2 bases remained unmatched. The CDR3 runs 13 residues. As DNA, the CDR3 is TGTGCCAGCAGCGGGGACAGGGGTCAGCCCCAGCATTTT. Translation: CASSGDRGQPQHF.

In this sample, this clonotype turned up a few times. This sequence joins TRBV5-6 and TRBJ1-1; the D gene is possibly TRBD1 (5 bases). V was shortened by 6 bases and J by 11 bases, with 17 bases between the two germline ends. This CDR3 contains 12 residues. Looked up from germline, CDR1 is SGHDT and CDR2 is YYEEEE. This CDR3 is CASTFGEGKAFF. DNA for the CDR3: TGTGCCAGCACCTTTGGTGAGGGGAAGGCTTTCTTT.